Included here is one T cell receptor (beta chain) sequence, with context. The sample originates from a study of memory CD4+ T cells and cytomegalovirus serostatus. The sort gate was single viable CD3+CD4+CD8-CD45RO+ cells for memory CD4+ T cells. The CDR3 is made up of 13 amino acids. Germline CDR1 SGHTA, CDR2 FQGNSA. V was clipped by 6 bases and J by 2 bases, with 10 bases between them. Produced via immunoSEQ multiplex PCR; TCRdb's table is partial and in-frame only. The sample lists approximately 88,000 clones; roughly 80% were seen once. The sequenced sample consisted of memory CD4+ T cells from blood. The TCR sequence derives from an adult in good health and CMV-seropositive. The chain couples TRBV7-2 to TRBJ2-5, with D possibly being TRBD1 (6 bases). This CDR3 reads CASSRQVQETQYF. The CDR3 DNA reads as TGTGCCAGCAGTCGACAGGTTCAAGAGACCCAGTACTTC.